These 24 T cell receptor beta chains came from one sample sequenced in a study of blood T cell repertoires in COVID-19. The method was immunoSEQ multiplex PCR; TCRdb's version includes in-frame clones alone and lacks a portion of them. The sample shows more than 12,000 clones, about 86% of them seen only once. The specimen was peripheral blood. These receptors all come from a human donor in a cohort sampled during active COVID-19.

The chain links TRBV13 to TRBJ1-6; D gene uncertain. This CDR3 has 14 amino acids. Germline V lookup: CDR1 PRHDT, CDR2 FYEKMQ (reference sequence). Between the trimmed V and J ends, which lost 0 bases and 7 bases, there was a span of 7 bases. The CDR3 region is CASSLGNRNSPLHF. The DNA for the CDR3 is TGTGCCAGCAGCTTAGGTAACAGAAATTCACCCCTCCACTTT.

The DNA for the CDR3 is TGTGCCAGCGGGCTGTCCGGCTACCAAGAGACCCAGTACTTC. Its translation is CASGLSGYQETQYF. This chain connects TRBV6-5 to TRBJ2-5; D unresolved. V lost 8 bases and J lost 0, with 13 bases in between. CDR3 size: 14 residues. The V gene's germline CDR1 is MNHEY and CDR2 SVGAGI.

The chain carries TRBV27 and TRBJ2-7; 13 positions agree with TRBD2. Losses at the gene ends were 6 bases for V and 5 bases for J; bases not matched to a gene: 4. The CDR3 has 14 residues. Germline V gives CDR1 MNHEY, CDR2 SMNVEV (reference sequence). The CDR3 loop reads CASSPGTSGNEQYF. CDR3 nucleotide sequence: TGTGCCAGCAGCCCCGGGACTAGCGGGAACGAGCAGTACTTC.

DNA for the CDR3: TGTGCCAGCGGGCACAGGGTGCGCTACGAGCAGTACTTC. It translates to CASGHRVRYEQYF. The J gene is TRBJ2-7, the V gene TRBV12-3 or TRBV12-4; perhaps TRBD1 as D (6 bases). This CDR3 has 13 residues. The V end lost 8 bases, the J end lost 3 bases, and 14 bases lay between the germline ends.

The V gene is TRBV7-7, the J gene TRBJ2-3; possibly TRBD1 for D (6 bases). With 1 base removed from V and 0 bases from J, the gap between germline ends came to 14 bases. The V gene's germline CDR1 is SSHAT and CDR2 FNYEAQ (reference sequence). CDR3 length equals 17 residues. This CDR3 reads CASSLGTLDRSTDTQYF. CDR3 sequence (DNA): TGTGCCAGCAGCTTAGGAACCTTGGACAGAAGCACAGATACGCAGTATTTT.

V gene TRBV5-6 combines with J gene TRBJ2-7; a weak D match, TRBD1 (6 bases). CDR3 size: 19 residues. V was trimmed by 3 bases and J by 0 bases, leaving 25 bases between them. Germline CDR1 reads SGHDT; CDR2 reads YYEEEE. The CDR3 bases are TGTGCCAGCAGCTACCGCGGTTTGACAGGCCTCGTTGGCTCCTACGAGCAGTACTTC. Translation gives CASSYRGLTGLVGSYEQYF. The entire variable domain, with the rest obtained from reference TRBV5-6 and TRBJ2-7, is as follows: DAGVTQSPTHLIKTRGQQVTLRCSPKSGHDTVSWYQQALGQGPQFIFQYYEEEERQRGNFPDRFSGHQFPNYSSELNVNALLLGDSALYLCASSYRGLTGLVGSYEQYFGPGTRLTVT.

The chain carries TRBV27 and TRBJ2-7, with TRBD1 matching 7 bases. CDR1 MNHEY and CDR2 SMNVEV come from the germline V gene (reference sequence). The CDR3 is 14 amino acids. Trimming took 7 bases from V and 4 from J; bases not matched to a gene: 10. CDR3 bases: TGTGCCAGCAATCAAGGGGGCGCTGGATACGAGCAGTACTTC. Translating it yields CASNQGGAGYEQYF.

The rearrangement joins TRBV27 to TRBJ2-7, with 7 bases that match TRBD1. The CDR3 contains 14 residues. With V trimmed by 3 bases and J by 5 bases, 7 bases remained unmatched. The germline V gene has CDR1 MNHEY and CDR2 SMNVEV (reference sequence). DNA of the CDR3: TGTGCCAGCAGTTTCTGGCAGGGGGTCCACGAGCAGTACTTC. Translated, it gives CASSFWQGVHEQYF.

The chain has TRBV6-6 and TRBJ2-3; a weak D match, TRBD2 (6 bases). CDR3 length equals 16 residues. V lost 0 bases and J 2 bases, leaving 12 bases between the germline ends. Germline CDR1 is MNHNY and CDR2 is SVGAGI (reference sequence). CDR3 nucleotide sequence: TGTGCCAGCAGTTACTCGGCTCGGGAGTCCACAGATACGCAGTATTTT. Protein sequence: CASSYSARESTDTQYF.

V gene TRBV15 combines with J gene TRBJ1-4; D gene uncertain. V was cut by 0 bases and J by 8 bases, with 19 bases left in between. The V gene's germline CDR1 is LNHNV and CDR2 YYDKDF (reference sequence). The CDR3 has 17 amino acids. The CDR3 loop is CATSRDFFQARSEKLFF. The CDR3 nucleotides read TGTGCCACCAGCAGAGATTTCTTCCAGGCACGGTCCGAAAAACTGTTTTTT.

The chain couples TRBV5-5 to TRBJ2-7, with no clear D. Germline V CDR1 and CDR2: SGHKS, YYEKEE (reference sequence). Deletions cut 1 base from V and 2 bases from J, with 10 bases between. The CDR3 spans 14 residues. The CDR3 region is CASSLTGDTYEQYF. CDR3 bases: TGTGCCAGCAGCTTGACGGGTGATACCTACGAGCAGTACTTC.

The chain couples TRBV5-8 to TRBJ1-1, with D possibly being TRBD1 (5 bases). Germline V CDR1 and CDR2: SGHTS, YDEGEE. The length of the CDR3 is 15 residues. Trimming stripped 3 bases from V and 4 bases from J, with 16 bases between. The CDR3 sequence: CASSSPKGRGTEAFF. CDR3 coding DNA: TGTGCCAGCAGCTCACCCAAGGGGAGGGGCACTGAAGCTTTCTTT.

V and J are TRBV19 and TRBJ2-3; D is perhaps TRBD2 (7 bases). V was pared by 6 bases and J by 0 bases, with 13 bases between. The germline V gene encodes CDR1 LNHDA and CDR2 SQIVND (reference sequence). The CDR3 runs 15 residues. This CDR3 reads CASREGGFSTDTQYF. For the CDR3, the DNA is TGTGCCAGTAGAGAGGGGGGGTTTAGCACAGATACGCAGTATTTT.

The V call is TRBV6-5, the J call TRBJ2-1; a weak D match, TRBD1 (6 bases). The CDR3 consists of 16 residues. The V gene's germline CDR1 is MNHEY and CDR2 SVGAGI. Between the trimmed V and J ends, which lost 1 base and 3 bases, there was a span of 13 bases. This CDR3 reads CASSYFSGAFYNEQFF. As DNA, the CDR3 is TGTGCCAGCAGTTACTTTTCAGGGGCTTTCTACAATGAGCAGTTCTTC.

This chain links TRBV30 with TRBJ1-3; the D is unclear. Germline V gene lookup returns CDR1 GTSNPN and CDR2 SVGIG (reference sequence). CDR3 length: 13 amino acids. The V gene lost 3 bases and the J gene lost 2 bases, with 8 bases spanning the gap. Written as DNA, the CDR3 is TGTGCCTGGAGCCACATGGCTGGAAACACCATATATTTT. Amino acids: CAWSHMAGNTIYF. The variable domain in full, with the rest retrieved from reference TRBV30 and TRBJ1-3, is SQTIHQWPATLVQPVGSPLSLECTVEGTSNPNLYWYRQAAGRGLQLLFYSVGIGQISSEVPQNLSASRPQDRQFILSSKKLLLSDSGFYLCAWSHMAGNTIYFGEGSWLTVV.

This chain connects TRBV6-2 or TRBV6-3 to TRBJ2-1; 14 bases are a match to TRBD2. The CDR3 is made up of 16 amino acids. Trimming removed 5 bases from V and 4 bases from J; junction bases left unmatched: 4. The germline V gene encodes CDR1 MNHEY and CDR2 SVGEGT. The CDR3 region has the DNA TGTGCCAGCAGTACCGGGACTAGCGGGAGATACAATGAGCAGTTCTTC. Amino acid sequence: CASSTGTSGRYNEQFF.

The chain links TRBV4-1 to TRBJ2-7; no definite D call. Trimming left V 0 bases short and J 5 bases short, with 5 bases between. The CDR3 sequence is 12 residues long. Germline assignment: CDR1 MGHRA and CDR2 YSYEKL. CDR3 region: CASSQESDEQYF. In nucleotides, the CDR3 is TGCGCCAGCAGCCAAGAATCTGACGAGCAGTACTTC.

This sequence joins TRBV15 and TRBJ1-1; possibly TRBD1 for D (6 bases). The CDR3 sequence is 16 residues long. The germline V gene encodes CDR1 LNHNV and CDR2 YYDKDF (reference sequence). The V end lost 5 bases, the J end lost 6 bases, and 22 bases lay between the germline ends. CDR3: CATSQAIISGQSEAFF. CDR3 coding DNA: TGTGCCACCAGCCAGGCAATCATAAGTGGACAGTCTGAAGCTTTCTTT.

The chain is built from TRBV2 and TRBJ1-1; D possibly corresponds to TRBD1 (5 bases). Deletions cut 4 bases from V and 4 bases from J, with 10 bases between. This CDR3 comprises 13 residues. The germline gives CDR1 SNHLY, CDR2 FYNNEI. The CDR3 DNA follows: TGTGCCAGCAGTGCGCGACAGAGCACTGAAGCTTTCTTT. Translation gives CASSARQSTEAFF.

The V gene is TRBV4-1, the J gene TRBJ1-2; TRBD1 might be the D (6 bases). Between the trimmed V and J ends, which lost 6 bases and 2 bases, there was a span of 16 bases. The CDR3 has 15 residues. CDR1 is MGHRA, CDR2 YSYEKL, per germline. The DNA of the CDR3 is TGCGCCAGCAGAGTAGGGGCAGGGGAGAACTATGGCTACACCTTC. This codes for CASRVGAGENYGYTF.

The count of this clone is one. J is TRBJ1-4 and V is TRBV9, with 9 bases lining up with TRBD1. CDR1 SGDLS and CDR2 YYNGEE come from the germline V gene. This CDR3 is 15 amino acids long. The V and J ends lost 3 bases and 5 bases, in that order; junction bases with no gene match: 5. The CDR3 protein is CASSDRDRVNEKLFF. The CDR3 DNA is TGTGCCAGCAGCGATAGGGACAGGGTAAATGAAAAACTGTTTTTT.

The chain carries TRBV27 and TRBJ2-7; TRBD1 matches 10 bases. Losses at the gene ends were 5 bases for V and 4 bases for J; bases not matched to a gene: 8. This CDR3 has 15 residues. The germline gives CDR1 MNHEY, CDR2 SMNVEV (reference sequence). The CDR3 DNA is TGTGCCAGCAGTACGGAGACAGGGGGCGCGTACGAGCAGTACTTC. As protein: CASSTETGGAYEQYF.

The chain employs TRBV4-2 and TRBJ2-5, with 8 bases aligning to TRBD2. The V gene end was trimmed by 1 base and the J gene end by 7 bases; junction bases not matched to a gene: 11. CDR1 is LGHNA and CDR2 is YNFKEQ in the germline V gene. The CDR3 has 16 residues. The CDR3 spells CASSQVGGEEHGTQYF. CDR3 sequence (DNA): TGTGCCAGCAGCCAAGTCGGGGGGGAGGAGCACGGGACCCAGTACTTC.

The V and J genes are TRBV10-3 and TRBJ2-3; TRBD1 agrees at 10 bases. V shed 4 bases and J 2 bases; nucleotides not matched to a gene: 12. This CDR3 is 18 amino acids long. The germline gives CDR1 ENHRY, CDR2 SYGVKD. This chain's CDR3 is CAISGRPGTGVPTDTQYF. CDR3 nucleotide sequence: TGTGCCATCAGTGGACGACCCGGGACAGGGGTTCCCACAGATACGCAGTATTTT.